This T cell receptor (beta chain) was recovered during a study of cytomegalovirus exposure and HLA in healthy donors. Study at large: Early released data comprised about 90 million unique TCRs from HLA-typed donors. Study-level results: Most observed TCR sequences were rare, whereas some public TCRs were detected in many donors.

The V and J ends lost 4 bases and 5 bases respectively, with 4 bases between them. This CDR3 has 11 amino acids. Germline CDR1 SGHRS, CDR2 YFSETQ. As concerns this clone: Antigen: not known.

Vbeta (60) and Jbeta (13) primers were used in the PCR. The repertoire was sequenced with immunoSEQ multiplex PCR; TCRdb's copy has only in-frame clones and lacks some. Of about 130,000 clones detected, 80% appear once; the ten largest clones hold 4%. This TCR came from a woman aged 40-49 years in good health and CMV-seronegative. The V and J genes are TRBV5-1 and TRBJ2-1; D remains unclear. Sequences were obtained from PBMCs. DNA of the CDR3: TGCGCCAGCAGCCGTAACAATGAGCAGTTCTTC. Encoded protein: CASSRNNEQFF.